What follows describes a single T cell receptor beta chain. TCRdb's table, derived via immunoSEQ multiplex PCR, lists solely in-frame clones and lacks some. The data contain some 200,000 clones, 94% of them seen just once; the ten biggest clones take up 0.6% to 0.9%. V was clipped by 5 bases and J by 3 bases; unmatched bases: 7. This CDR3 contains 16 residues. Germline lookup yields CDR1 LGHDT and CDR2 YNNKEL (reference sequence). The entry originates in a study of blood T cell repertoires in COVID-19. Study context: Samples taken during acute and convalescent COVID-19 were collected in the United States, Italy and Spain.

The sequenced sample consisted of peripheral blood. This receptor was taken from a man younger than 40 with COVID-19, enrolled during active disease. This sequence joins TRBV3-1 (or the pseudogene TRBV3-2) and TRBJ2-7; 13 nucleotides line up with TRBD2. The DNA of the CDR3 is TGTGCCAGCAGCGACGGACTAGCGGGGGCCTACTACGAGCAGTACTTC. Residues: CASSDGLAGAYYEQYF.